This entry lists 10 T cell receptor beta chains sequenced from one sample in a study of cytomegalovirus exposure and HLA in healthy donors. The PCR contained 60 Vbeta and 13 Jbeta primers. Profiling relied on immunoSEQ multiplex PCR, and the TCRdb table lists in-frame clones only, not all of them. The table has some 120,000 clones, roughly 74% seen once. Sample: PBMCs. These TCRs come from a woman between 50 and 59 years old in good health and CMV-seropositive.

J is TRBJ1-4 and V is TRBV28, with unresolved D. The CDR3 loop spans 14 amino acids. Germline V lookup: CDR1 MDHEN, CDR2 SYDVKM. Trimming took 8 bases from V and 0 from J, leaving 10 bases between them. CDR3 sequence (DNA): TGTGCCAGCGTTGAGGGTGCAACTAATGAAAAACTGTTTTTT. It specifies CASVEGATNEKLFF.

This clone was counted only a few times. This sequence joins TRBV6-5 and TRBJ1-2; unclear D gene. Trimming removed 4 bases from V and 8 bases from J, with 11 bases in between. Germline CDR1 and CDR2: MNHEY and SVGAGI. The CDR3 loop spans 12 amino acids. The CDR3 region has the DNA TGTGCCAGCAGTTTGGACGGGGAGGGCTACACCTTC. This sequence encodes CASSLDGEGYTF.

The chain joins TRBV27 to TRBJ1-2, with D possibly being TRBD1 (5 bases). The CDR3 length is 14 residues. CDR1 MNHEY and CDR2 SMNVEV come from the germline V gene (reference sequence). V lost 7 bases to trimming and J lost 3 bases, with 15 bases between them. The CDR3 reads CASTAGRGDYGYTF. The CDR3 nucleotides are TGTGCCAGCACCGCGGGGAGAGGGGACTATGGCTACACCTTC.

This rearrangement joins TRBV6-1 to TRBJ2-3; TRBD2 agrees at 7 bases. Trimming took 6 bases from V and 4 from J; bases not matched to a gene: 7. This CDR3 is built from 14 residues. CDR1 is MNHNS and CDR2 is SASEGT in the germline V gene. As DNA, the CDR3 is TGTGCCAGCAGGATAGCGGGTGGCGCAGATACGCAGTATTTT. Encoded protein: CASRIAGGADTQYF.

The CDR3, as DNA: TGCGCCAGCAATCCCGGGGGGGGCCTCCAAGAGACCCAGTACTTC. Translation gives CASNPGGGLQETQYF. The rearrangement links TRBV5-1 to TRBJ2-5, with 8 nucleotides matching TRBD2. Trimming at V came to 6 bases and at J to 1 base, leaving 8 bases not matched to a gene. The CDR3 is made up of 15 amino acids. Germline CDR1 is SGHRS and CDR2 is YFSETQ.

This sequence joins TRBV5-1 and TRBJ2-5; a weak D match, TRBD2 (7 bases). The CDR3 runs to 16 residues. V was trimmed by 3 bases and J by 4 bases, leaving 19 bases between them. Germline V gives CDR1 SGHRS, CDR2 YFSETQ. The CDR3 coding sequence is TGCGCCAGCAGCTCGACCCCGACGGGGGGCGGAGAGACCCAGTACTTC. As protein: CASSSTPTGGGETQYF.

The chain has TRBV28 and TRBJ1-3; no clear D. Germline CDR1 MDHEN, CDR2 SYDVKM. CDR3 length: 12 residues. With 6 bases removed from V and 4 bases from J, the gap between germline ends came to 7 bases. The CDR3 DNA sequence: TGTGCCAGCAGACTGAGGGGAAACACCATATATTTT. Its protein product is CASRLRGNTIYF.

The rearrangement joins TRBV5-1 to TRBJ1-1; 8 bases agree with TRBD1. The germline V gene encodes CDR1 SGHRS and CDR2 YFSETQ. The CDR3 length is 15 residues. Trimming cost V 2 bases and J 6 bases; bases outside gene matches: 9. The CDR3 nucleotides are TGCGCCAGCAGCTTAAAACAAGACAGGGGAGCTGAAGCTTTCTTT. Translation gives CASSLKQDRGAEAFF.

CDR3 nucleotide sequence: TGTGCCAGCAAGAGTAGCGGCCCCTACAATGAGCAGTTCTTC. Translating it yields CASKSSGPYNEQFF. The genes are TRBV5-4 and TRBJ2-1; a weak D match, TRBD2 (6 bases). CDR3 length: 14 residues. With 6 bases removed from V and 2 bases from J, the gap between germline ends came to 12 bases. CDR1 and CDR2 (germline): SGHNT, YYREEE (reference sequence).

Of note for this clone: In the same sample, other DNA sequences code for this CDR3. The chain joins TRBV9 to TRBJ2-2; TRBD2 aligns across 8 bases. The CDR3 extends over 15 amino acids. The ends lost 1 base at V and 2 bases at J; junction bases unmatched: 1. CDR1 and CDR2 from the germline V gene are SGDLS and YYNGEE. CDR3 loop: CASSVLAGNTGELFF. Written as DNA, the CDR3 is TGTGCCAGCAGCGTACTAGCGGGTAACACCGGGGAGCTGTTTTTT.